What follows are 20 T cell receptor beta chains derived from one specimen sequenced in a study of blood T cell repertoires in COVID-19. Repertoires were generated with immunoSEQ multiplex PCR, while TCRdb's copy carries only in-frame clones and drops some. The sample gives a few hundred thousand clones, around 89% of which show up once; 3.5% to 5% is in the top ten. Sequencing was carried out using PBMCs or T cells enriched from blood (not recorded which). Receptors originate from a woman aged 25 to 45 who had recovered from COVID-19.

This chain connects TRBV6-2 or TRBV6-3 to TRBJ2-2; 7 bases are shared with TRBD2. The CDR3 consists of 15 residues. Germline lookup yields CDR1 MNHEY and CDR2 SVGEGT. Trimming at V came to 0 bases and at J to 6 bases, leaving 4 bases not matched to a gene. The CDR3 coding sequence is TGTGCCAGCAGTTACTCAACCCTAGCGGCCGGGGAGCTGTTTTTT. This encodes CASSYSTLAAGELFF.

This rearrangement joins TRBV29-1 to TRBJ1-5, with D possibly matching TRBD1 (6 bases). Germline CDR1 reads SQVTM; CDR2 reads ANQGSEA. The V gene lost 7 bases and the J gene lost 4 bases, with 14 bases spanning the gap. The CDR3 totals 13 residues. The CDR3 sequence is CSARQDFNQPQHF. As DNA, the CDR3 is TGCAGCGCCCGACAGGATTTTAATCAGCCCCAGCATTTT. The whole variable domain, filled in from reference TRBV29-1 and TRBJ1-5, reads SAVISQKPSRDICQRGTSLTIQCQVDSQVTMMFWYRQQPGQSLTLIATANQGSEATYESGFVIDKFPISRPNLTFSTLTVSNMSPEDSSIYLCSARQDFNQPQHFGDGTRLSIL.

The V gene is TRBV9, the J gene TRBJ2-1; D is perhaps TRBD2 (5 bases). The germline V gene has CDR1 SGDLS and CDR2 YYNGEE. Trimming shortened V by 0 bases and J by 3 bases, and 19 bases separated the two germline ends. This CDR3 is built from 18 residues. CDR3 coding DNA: TGTGCCAGCAGCGTAGGGGGTGGGAGCCAGGCGGGCTACAATGAGCAGTTCTTC. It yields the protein CASSVGGGSQAGYNEQFF.

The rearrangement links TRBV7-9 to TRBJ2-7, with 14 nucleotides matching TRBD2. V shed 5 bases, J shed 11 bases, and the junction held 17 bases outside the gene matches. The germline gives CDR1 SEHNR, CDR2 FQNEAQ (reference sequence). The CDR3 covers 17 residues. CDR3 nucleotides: TGTGCCAGCAGCGACTCGGACCTCGGACTAGCGGGAGGTTTGGAGTACTTC. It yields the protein CASSDSDLGLAGGLEYF.

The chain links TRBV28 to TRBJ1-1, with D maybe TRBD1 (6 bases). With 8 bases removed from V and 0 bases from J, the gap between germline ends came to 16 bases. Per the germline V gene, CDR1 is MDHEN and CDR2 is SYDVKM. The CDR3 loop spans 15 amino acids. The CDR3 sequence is CASWLGGALNTEAFF. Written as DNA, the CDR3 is TGTGCCAGCTGGCTAGGGGGGGCTCTGAACACTGAAGCTTTCTTT.

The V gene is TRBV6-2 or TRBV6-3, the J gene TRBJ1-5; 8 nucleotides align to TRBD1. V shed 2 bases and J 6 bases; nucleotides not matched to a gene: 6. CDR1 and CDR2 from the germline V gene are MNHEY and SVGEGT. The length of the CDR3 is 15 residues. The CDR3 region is CASSYDGDRGQPQHF. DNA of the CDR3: TGTGCCAGCAGTTACGATGGAGACAGGGGTCAGCCCCAGCATTTT.

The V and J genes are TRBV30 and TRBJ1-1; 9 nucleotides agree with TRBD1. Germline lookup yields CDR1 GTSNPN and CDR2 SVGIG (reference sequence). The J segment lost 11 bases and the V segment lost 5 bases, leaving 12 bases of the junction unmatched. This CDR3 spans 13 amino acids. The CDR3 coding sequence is TGTGCCTGGGGAATGGGGACAGGGAGAAAGGCTTTCTTT. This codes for CAWGMGTGRKAFF.

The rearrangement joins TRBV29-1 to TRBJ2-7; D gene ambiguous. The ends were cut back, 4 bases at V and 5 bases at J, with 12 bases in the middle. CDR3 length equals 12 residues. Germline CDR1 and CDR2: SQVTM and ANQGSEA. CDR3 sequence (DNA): TGCAGCGTTGTTCCACAGTCCCACGAGCAGTACTTC. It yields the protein CSVVPQSHEQYF.

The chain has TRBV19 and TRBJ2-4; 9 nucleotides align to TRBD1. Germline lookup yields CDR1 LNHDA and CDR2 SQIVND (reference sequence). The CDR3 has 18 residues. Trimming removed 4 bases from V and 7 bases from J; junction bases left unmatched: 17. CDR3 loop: CASSSTGTGFSRMNIQYF. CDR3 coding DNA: TGTGCCAGTAGTAGTACCGGGACAGGGTTCTCGCGAATGAACATTCAGTACTTC.

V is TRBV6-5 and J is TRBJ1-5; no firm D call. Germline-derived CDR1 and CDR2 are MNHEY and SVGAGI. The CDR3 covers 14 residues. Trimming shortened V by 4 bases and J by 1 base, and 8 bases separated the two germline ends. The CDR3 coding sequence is TGTGCCAGCAGTTTTGCAGGAAGCAATCAGCCCCAGCATTTT. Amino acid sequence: CASSFAGSNQPQHF.

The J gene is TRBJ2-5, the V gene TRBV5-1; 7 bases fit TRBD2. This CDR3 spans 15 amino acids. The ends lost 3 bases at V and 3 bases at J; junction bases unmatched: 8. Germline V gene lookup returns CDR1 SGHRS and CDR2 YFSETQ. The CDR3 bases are TGCGCCAGCAGCTGGGCTACTAGCGAAAAAGAGACCCAGTACTTC. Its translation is CASSWATSEKETQYF.

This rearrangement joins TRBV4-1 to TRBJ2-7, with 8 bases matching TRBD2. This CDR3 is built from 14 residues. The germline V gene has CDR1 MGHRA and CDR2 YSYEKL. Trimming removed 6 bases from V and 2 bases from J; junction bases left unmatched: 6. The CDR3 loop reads CASRASGPPYEQYF. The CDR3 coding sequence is TGCGCCAGCAGGGCTAGCGGGCCACCCTACGAGCAGTACTTC.

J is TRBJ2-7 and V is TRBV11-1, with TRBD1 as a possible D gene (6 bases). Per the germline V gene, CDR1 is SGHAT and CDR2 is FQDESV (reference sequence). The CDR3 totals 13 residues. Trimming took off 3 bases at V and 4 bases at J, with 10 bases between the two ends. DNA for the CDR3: TGTGCCAGCAGCTTCACAGGGAATTACGAGCAGTACTTC. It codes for CASSFTGNYEQYF.

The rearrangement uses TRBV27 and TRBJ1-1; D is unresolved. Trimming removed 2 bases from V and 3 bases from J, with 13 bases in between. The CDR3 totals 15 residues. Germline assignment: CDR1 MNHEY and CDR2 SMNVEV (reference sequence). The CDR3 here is CASSLRVSVDTEAFF. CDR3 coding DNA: TGTGCCAGCAGTTTACGGGTTTCGGTGGACACTGAAGCTTTCTTT.

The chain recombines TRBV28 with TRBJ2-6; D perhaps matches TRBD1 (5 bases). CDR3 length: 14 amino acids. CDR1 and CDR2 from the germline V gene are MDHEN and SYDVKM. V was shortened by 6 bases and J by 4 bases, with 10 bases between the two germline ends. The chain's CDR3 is CASRQGTGANVLTF. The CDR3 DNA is TGTGCCAGCAGGCAGGGAACCGGGGCCAACGTCCTGACTTTC.

The CDR3 loop is CASSKQRDEQFF. CDR3 sequence (DNA): TGTGCCAGTAGCAAACAGCGGGACGAGCAGTTCTTC. V is TRBV19 and J is TRBJ2-1; 7 nucleotides align to TRBD2. V gave up 6 bases and J gave up 10 bases; unmatched junction bases: 6. This CDR3 spans 12 amino acids. CDR1 is LNHDA and CDR2 is SQIVND in the germline V gene (reference sequence).

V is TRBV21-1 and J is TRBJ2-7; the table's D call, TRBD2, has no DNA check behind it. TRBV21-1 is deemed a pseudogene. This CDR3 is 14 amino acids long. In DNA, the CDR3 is TGTGCCAGCAGCACAAGGGGGGGAAGCCACGAGCAGTACTTC. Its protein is CASSTRGGSHEQYF.

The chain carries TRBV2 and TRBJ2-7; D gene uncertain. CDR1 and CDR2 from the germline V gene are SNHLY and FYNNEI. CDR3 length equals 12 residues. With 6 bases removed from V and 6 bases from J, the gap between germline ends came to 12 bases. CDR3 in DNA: TGTGCCAGCAGCCCCAGCCGCGGCGAGCAGTACTTC. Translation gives CASSPSRGEQYF.

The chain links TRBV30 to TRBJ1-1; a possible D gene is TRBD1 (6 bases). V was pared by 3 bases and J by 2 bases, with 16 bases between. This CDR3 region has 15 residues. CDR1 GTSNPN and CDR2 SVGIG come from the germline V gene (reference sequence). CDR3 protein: CAWRNWGQSNTEAFF. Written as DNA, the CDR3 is TGTGCCTGGAGAAACTGGGGACAATCTAACACTGAAGCTTTCTTT.

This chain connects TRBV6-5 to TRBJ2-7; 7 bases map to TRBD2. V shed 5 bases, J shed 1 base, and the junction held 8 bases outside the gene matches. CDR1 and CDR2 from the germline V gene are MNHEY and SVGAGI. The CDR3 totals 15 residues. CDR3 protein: CASSTRLARSYEQYF. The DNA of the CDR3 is TGTGCCAGCAGTACCCGACTAGCCCGGTCCTACGAGCAGTACTTC.